This T cell receptor beta chain was identified during a study of somatic mutations in cytotoxic T cells in rheumatoid arthritis. Study summary: In some cases, T-cell populations stained with V beta antibodies were flow-sorted at nearly 100% purity, and these included V beta1+ cells sequenced for TCRB.

V lost 3 bases to trimming and J lost 3 bases; unmatched junction nucleotides: 3. CDR1 is MGHRA, CDR2 YSYEKL, per germline. This CDR3 region has 14 residues. Notes on this clone: The antigen remains unidentified. This sample includes further DNA sequences coding for the same CDR3.

Notes on the study in general: It was in rheumatoid arthritis patients, but not in healthy controls, that CD8+ clonality increased with age. Any difference in CD8+ T-cell clonality between patients who had rheumatoid arthritis and healthy controls who were age-matched was not statistically significant.

The assay was immunoSEQ multiplex PCR, and TCRdb's table has in-frame clones only and misses some. This sample has 15,000 to 20,000 clones, with more than 60% found just once. This receptor was obtained from a woman in her sixties in good health. The chain has TRBV4-1 and TRBJ1-1; 8 nucleotides agree with TRBD1. Sequencing was carried out using CD8+ T cells sorted from blood. In DNA, the CDR3 is TGCGCCAGCAGCCAGTTACAGGGGGACACTGAAGCTTTCTTT. Its translation: CASSQLQGDTEAFF.